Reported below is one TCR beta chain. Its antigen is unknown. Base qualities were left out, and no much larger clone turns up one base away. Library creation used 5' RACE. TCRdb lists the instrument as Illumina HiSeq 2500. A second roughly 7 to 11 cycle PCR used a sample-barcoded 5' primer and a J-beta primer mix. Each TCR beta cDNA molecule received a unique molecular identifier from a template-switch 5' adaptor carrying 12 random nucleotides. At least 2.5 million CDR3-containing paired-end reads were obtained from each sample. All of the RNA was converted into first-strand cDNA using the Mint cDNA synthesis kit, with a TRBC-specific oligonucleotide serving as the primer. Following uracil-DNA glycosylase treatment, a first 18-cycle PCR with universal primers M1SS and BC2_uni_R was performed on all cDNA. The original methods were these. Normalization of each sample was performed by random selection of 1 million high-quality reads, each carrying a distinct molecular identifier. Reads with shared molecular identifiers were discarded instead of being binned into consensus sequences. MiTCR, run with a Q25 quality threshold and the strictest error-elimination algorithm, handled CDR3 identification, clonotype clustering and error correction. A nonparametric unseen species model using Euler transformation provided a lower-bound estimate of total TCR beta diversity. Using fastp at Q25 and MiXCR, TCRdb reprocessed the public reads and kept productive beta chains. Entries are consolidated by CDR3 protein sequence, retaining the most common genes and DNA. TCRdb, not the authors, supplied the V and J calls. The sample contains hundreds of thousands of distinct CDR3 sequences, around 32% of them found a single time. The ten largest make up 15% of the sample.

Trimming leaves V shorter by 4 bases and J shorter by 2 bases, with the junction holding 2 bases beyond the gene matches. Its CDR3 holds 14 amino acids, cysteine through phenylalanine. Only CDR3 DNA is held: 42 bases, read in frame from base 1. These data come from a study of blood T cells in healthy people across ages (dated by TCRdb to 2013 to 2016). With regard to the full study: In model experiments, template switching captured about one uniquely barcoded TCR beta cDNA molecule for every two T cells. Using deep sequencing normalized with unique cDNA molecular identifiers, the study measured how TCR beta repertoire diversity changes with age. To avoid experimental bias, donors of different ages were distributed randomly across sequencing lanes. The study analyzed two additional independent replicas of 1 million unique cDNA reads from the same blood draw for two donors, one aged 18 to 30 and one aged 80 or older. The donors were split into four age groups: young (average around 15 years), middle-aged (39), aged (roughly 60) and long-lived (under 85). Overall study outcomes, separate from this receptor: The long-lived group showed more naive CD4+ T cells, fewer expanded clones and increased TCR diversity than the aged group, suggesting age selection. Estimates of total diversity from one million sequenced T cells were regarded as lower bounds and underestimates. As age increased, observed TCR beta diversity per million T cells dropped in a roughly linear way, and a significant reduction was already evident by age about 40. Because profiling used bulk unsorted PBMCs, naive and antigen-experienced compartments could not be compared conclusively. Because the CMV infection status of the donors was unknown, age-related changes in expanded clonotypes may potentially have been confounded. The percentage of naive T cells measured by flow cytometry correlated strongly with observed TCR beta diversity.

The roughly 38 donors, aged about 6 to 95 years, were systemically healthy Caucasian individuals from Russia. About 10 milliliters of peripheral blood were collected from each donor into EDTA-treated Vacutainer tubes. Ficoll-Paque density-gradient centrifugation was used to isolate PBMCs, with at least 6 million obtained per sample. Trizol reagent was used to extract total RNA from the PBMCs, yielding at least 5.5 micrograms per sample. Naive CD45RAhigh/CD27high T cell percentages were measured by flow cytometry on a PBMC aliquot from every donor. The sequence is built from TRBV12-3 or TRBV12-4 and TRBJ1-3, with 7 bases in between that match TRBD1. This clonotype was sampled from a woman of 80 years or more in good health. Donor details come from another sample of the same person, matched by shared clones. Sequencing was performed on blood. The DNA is TGTGCCAGCAGTTCAGGGGGTCCTGGAAACACCATATATTTT. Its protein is CASSSGGPGNTIYF.